This T cell receptor beta chain derives from a study of T cells in Graves' hyperthyroidism and ophthalmopathy. As for the study in general: It was at initial diagnosis, before any treatment, that peripheral blood was collected.

Study-wide results and caveats: The blood repertoire included most of the expanded thyroid clonotypes above 0.001.

The source of the PBMCs was 8 to 10 ml of fresh peripheral blood. Concerning this clonotype: The target antigen is unknown.

CDR3 size: 13 residues. Germline CDR1 DFQATT, CDR2 SNEGSKA (reference sequence). J was trimmed by 2 bases and V by 3 bases; bases with no gene match: 2. RNA transcripts yielded amplified TCR beta CDR3 regions. HTBI primers were the set used in a first-round RT-PCR of the TCR CDR3. One entry per CDR3 protein results from TCRdb running MiXCR on the multiplex PCR reads. The top ten hold about 35% of the sample, which has 600,000 to 650,000 distinct CDR3 sequences, 20% seen once. The chain carries TRBV20-1 and TRBJ2-5, with 8 bases that match TRBD2. Specimen: blood. The sequence came from a young man with Graves' ophthalmopathy. CDR3 DNA: TGCAGTGCTAGTACTAGCGGTCAAGAGACCCAGTACTTC. Amino acids: CSASTSGQETQYF.